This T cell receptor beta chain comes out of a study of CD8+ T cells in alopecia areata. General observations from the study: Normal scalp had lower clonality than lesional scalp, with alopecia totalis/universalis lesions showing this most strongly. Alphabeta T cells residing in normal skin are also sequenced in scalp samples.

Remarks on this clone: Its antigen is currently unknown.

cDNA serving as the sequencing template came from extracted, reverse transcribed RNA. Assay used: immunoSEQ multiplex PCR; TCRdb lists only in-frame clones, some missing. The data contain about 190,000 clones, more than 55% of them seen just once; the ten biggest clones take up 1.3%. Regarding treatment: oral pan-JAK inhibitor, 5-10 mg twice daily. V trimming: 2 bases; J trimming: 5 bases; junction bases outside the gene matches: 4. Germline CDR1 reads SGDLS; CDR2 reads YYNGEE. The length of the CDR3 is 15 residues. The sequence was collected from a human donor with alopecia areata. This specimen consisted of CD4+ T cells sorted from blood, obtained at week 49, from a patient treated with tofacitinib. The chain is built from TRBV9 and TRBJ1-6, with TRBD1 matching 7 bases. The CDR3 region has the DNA TGTGCCAGCAGCGTGGACAGGACCAATAATTCACCCCTCCACTTT. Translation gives CASSVDRTNNSPLHF. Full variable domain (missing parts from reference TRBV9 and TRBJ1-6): DSGVTQTPKHLITATGQRVTLRCSPRSGDLSVYWYQQSLDQGLQFLIQYYNGEERAKGNILERFSAQQFPDLHSELNLSSLELGDSALYFCASSVDRTNNSPLHFGNGTRLTVT.